What follows are 20 T cell receptor beta chains derived from one specimen sequenced in a study of Ad26.COV2.S vaccination and SARS-CoV-2 variants. Profiling relied on immunoSEQ multiplex PCR, and the TCRdb table lists in-frame clones only, not all of them. The sample contains about 350,000 clones, about 91% of which appear only once. The input for sequencing was peripheral blood, taken after recovery from COVID-19. These receptors originate from a human donor who had recovered from COVID-19.

V gene TRBV10-1 combines with J gene TRBJ2-1; 7 nucleotides agree with TRBD1. This CDR3 is built from 16 residues. Trimming cost V 2 bases and J 6 bases; bases outside gene matches: 10. In germline, CDR1 is WNHNN, CDR2 SYGVQD (reference sequence). In nucleotides, the CDR3 is TGCGCCAGCAGTGAGATCTCAGGGGGACAGCCCAATGAGCAGTTCTTC. Its protein product is CASSEISGGQPNEQFF.

The chain has TRBV7-3 and TRBJ2-3; 7 bases agree with TRBD1. CDR3 length: 14 amino acids. Germline V CDR1 and CDR2: SGHTA, FQGTGA. With V trimmed by 5 bases and J by 5 bases, 7 bases remained unmatched. CDR3 in amino acids: CASSLQGPLDTQYF. In nucleotides, the CDR3 is TGTGCCAGCAGCCTACAGGGGCCGCTAGATACGCAGTATTTT.

This clone was found once. This chain joins TRBV2 and TRBJ2-5; no firm D call. The CDR3 consists of 14 residues. The V end was cut by 7 bases, the J end by 4 bases, with 16 bases between. Per germline, CDR1 SNHLY and CDR2 FYNNEI. The CDR3 sequence is CASKPALNRETQYF. The CDR3 bases are TGTGCCAGCAAACCCGCCCTAAATAGAGAGACCCAGTACTTC.

This clone was seen once. The CDR3 loop is CASSPRDGDYEQYF. The CDR3 bases are TGTGCCAGCAGCCCCCGGGACGGAGATTACGAGCAGTACTTC. This rearrangement joins TRBV7-9 to TRBJ2-7; D possibly uses TRBD1 or TRBD2 (5 bases each). The CDR3 covers 14 residues. Germline assignment: CDR1 SEHNR and CDR2 FQNEAQ (reference sequence). The V and J ends lost 5 bases and 4 bases respectively, with 15 bases between them.

The gene calls are TRBV10-1 and TRBJ2-2; maybe TRBD1 (6 bases). V was pared by 2 bases and J by 6 bases, with 10 bases between. Germline V gives CDR1 WNHNN, CDR2 SYGVQD (reference sequence). The CDR3 length is 14 residues. The CDR3 DNA sequence: TGCGCCAGCAGTGAGAGACAGGCGGCCGGGGAGCTGTTTTTT. It is translated as CASSERQAAGELFF.

This chain uses TRBV7-9 with TRBJ1-1, with 8 bases fitting TRBD1. This CDR3 is 17 amino acids long. CDR1 and CDR2 (germline): SEHNR, FQNEAQ (reference sequence). V lost 1 base, J lost 0 bases, and 7 bases stayed unmatched. The CDR3, as DNA: TGTGCCAGCAGCTTAGAGGGACAGGTAAACATGAACACTGAAGCTTTCTTT. This translates into CASSLEGQVNMNTEAFF.

V is TRBV5-1 and J is TRBJ2-1; 8 bases are shared with TRBD1. This CDR3 region has 15 residues. J gave up 3 bases and V 1 base, and 3 bases lay outside the gene matches. The germline V gene has CDR1 SGHRS and CDR2 YFSETQ. The CDR3 reads CASSLSGQVYNEQFF. CDR3 coding DNA: TGCGCCAGCAGCTTGTCGGGACAGGTCTACAATGAGCAGTTCTTC.

The V call is TRBV25-1, the J call TRBJ2-6; D is perhaps TRBD1 (6 bases). With 2 bases removed from V and 0 bases from J, the gap between germline ends came to 8 bases. Per germline, CDR1 MGHDK and CDR2 SYGVNS. The CDR3 covers 16 residues. The CDR3 DNA sequence: TGTGCCAGCAGTGAACGAGGGGGCTCTGGGGCCAACGTCCTGACTTTC. It specifies CASSERGGSGANVLTF.

V gene TRBV7-9 combines with J gene TRBJ2-7, with 9 positions matching TRBD1. The CDR3 length is 17 residues. Trimming cost V 5 bases and J 0 bases; bases outside gene matches: 11. The V gene's germline CDR1 is SEHNR and CDR2 FQNEAQ (reference sequence). This CDR3 is CASSPSRDRVHSYEQYF. For the CDR3, the DNA is TGTGCCAGCAGCCCGTCCCGGGACAGGGTCCACTCCTACGAGCAGTACTTC.

The rearrangement joins TRBV14 to TRBJ1-2, with D possibly matching TRBD1 (5 bases). This CDR3 is 15 amino acids long. Deletions cut 3 bases from V and 6 bases from J, with 17 bases between. Germline values: CDR1 SGHDN, CDR2 FVKESK. This CDR3 is CASSQYKGGANGYTF. The CDR3 nucleotides read TGTGCCAGCAGCCAGTATAAGGGAGGGGCTAATGGCTACACCTTC.

The chain has TRBV6-5 and TRBJ2-5, with D perhaps assigned TRBD1 or TRBD2 (5 bases each). V lost 6 bases and J 2 bases, leaving 10 bases between the germline ends. Germline V CDR1 and CDR2: MNHEY, SVGAGI. This CDR3 has 13 amino acids. The CDR3 DNA sequence: TGTGCCAGCAGGGGGACGGTACAAGAGACCCAGTACTTC. Protein product: CASRGTVQETQYF.

The CDR3 nucleotides read TGCAGTGCTAGTGAAAAGGGAAGCGGGGGCAAAGAGACCCAGTACTTC. Encoded protein: CSASEKGSGGKETQYF. The chain has TRBV20-1 and TRBJ2-5, with 8 bases lining up with TRBD2. Germline assignment: CDR1 DFQATT and CDR2 SNEGSKA (reference sequence). V shed 3 bases and J 3 bases; nucleotides not matched to a gene: 12. The CDR3 sequence is 16 residues long.

The chain employs TRBV24-1 and TRBJ2-2; TRBD2 matches 15 bases. Germline V gene data show CDR1 as KGHDR and CDR2 as SFDVKD. The CDR3 contains 15 residues. With 9 bases clipped from V and 5 bases from J, the junction kept 3 bases outside the gene matches. In DNA form, the CDR3 reads TGTGCCACCGGGACTAGCGGGGGGCGGACCGGGGAGCTGTTTTTT. This gives the protein CATGTSGGRTGELFF.

This rearrangement joins TRBV7-9 to TRBJ2-7, with TRBD1 matching 7 bases. J was trimmed by 5 bases and V by 7 bases; bases with no gene match: 5. Germline V gene lookup returns CDR1 SEHNR and CDR2 FQNEAQ (reference sequence). The CDR3 has 12 amino acids. CDR3 in DNA: TGTGCCAGCACCCCGACAGGGAACGAGCAGTACTTC. It encodes CASTPTGNEQYF.

The chain is built from TRBV12-3 or TRBV12-4 and TRBJ1-2, with D uncertain. The V gene lost 3 bases and the J gene lost 4 bases, with 6 bases spanning the gap. CDR3 length: 12 amino acids. CDR3 coding DNA: TGTGCCAGCAGTTTTGAGACCTATGGCTACACCTTC. Its protein product is CASSFETYGYTF.

The rearrangement uses TRBV19 and TRBJ1-3; maybe TRBD1 (6 bases). This CDR3 has 15 residues. Germline CDR1 reads LNHDA; CDR2 reads SQIVND (reference sequence). V was shortened by 9 bases and J by 0 bases, with 15 bases between the two germline ends. CDR3 sequence reads: CASEDSGISGNTIYF. CDR3 bases: TGTGCCAGCGAGGACAGCGGGATCTCTGGAAACACCATATATTTT.

J is TRBJ1-5 and V is TRBV29-1, with 8 bases identical to TRBD1. The CDR3 consists of 17 residues. CDR1 is SQVTM and CDR2 is ANQGSEA in the germline V gene. Germline trimming cut 4 bases from V and 3 bases from J; bases unmatched to any gene: 14. The CDR3 loop is CSVGLIGQGKINQPQHF. CDR3 coding DNA: TGCAGCGTTGGTCTCATTGGACAGGGCAAAATCAATCAGCCCCAGCATTTT. Combining the CDR3 with reference TRBV29-1 and TRBJ1-5 gives the whole variable domain SAVISQKPSRDICQRGTSLTIQCQVDSQVTMMFWYRQQPGQSLTLIATANQGSEATYESGFVIDKFPISRPNLTFSTLTVSNMSPEDSSIYLCSVGLIGQGKINQPQHFGDGTRLSIL.

The chain is built from TRBV15 and TRBJ1-5, with 8 bases that match TRBD1. V lost 7 bases, J lost 6 bases, and 11 bases stayed unmatched. The CDR3 runs to 15 residues. The germline V gene encodes CDR1 LNHNV and CDR2 YYDKDF (reference sequence). CDR3 DNA sequence: TGTGCCACCATCGGAAGGACAGGGAGGTGTCAGCCCCAGCATTTT. The encoded protein is CATIGRTGRCQPQHF.

The chain employs TRBV5-4 and TRBJ2-2; a weak D match, TRBD2 (5 bases). Per the germline V gene, CDR1 is SGHNT and CDR2 is YYREEE (reference sequence). The CDR3 is made up of 18 amino acids. Trimming removed 3 bases at V and 4 bases at J, with 22 bases between. CDR3 nucleotides: TGTGCCAGCAGCTCGGGATTTTTAAATACTATGAGCACCGGGGAGCTGTTTTTT. Its protein product is CASSSGFLNTMSTGELFF. Variable domain in full (rest from reference TRBV5-4 and TRBJ2-2): ETGVTQSPTHLIKTRGQQVTLRCSSQSGHNTVSWYQQALGQGPQFIFQYYREEENGRGNFPPRFSGLQFPNYSSELNVNALELDDSALYLCASSSGFLNTMSTGELFFGEGSRLTVL.

The chain couples TRBV4-3 to TRBJ1-4, with a weak D call TRBD1 (5 bases). Trimming removed 0 bases at V and 5 bases at J, with 13 bases between. CDR1 and CDR2 (germline): LGHNA, YSLEER. This CDR3 is built from 16 residues. The CDR3 nucleotides are TGCGCCAGCAGCCAAGATCTTGGGGCCACGAATGAAAAACTGTTTTTT. This gives the protein CASSQDLGATNEKLFF.